The sequence of this TCR beta chain was determined in a study of a mutant IDH1 vaccine in newly diagnosed glioma. Across the study: Of the patients given treatment, around 60% were male and about 40% were female, and a mean age of about 44 years was recorded.

For this clone: Its cognate antigen is unknown.

Germline CDR1 SGHRS, CDR2 YFSETQ. The germline V and J ends were trimmed by 4 bases and 0 bases, with 19 bases remaining between them. There are 17 residues in the CDR3. Assay: immunoSEQ multiplex PCR; the TCRdb copy retains only in-frame clones and omits some. Of 31,000 or so clones detected, approximately 83% appear once; the ten largest clones hold around 28%. Time point of the sample: week 47, end of study. Vaccination used 300 ug of mutant IDH1 20-mer peptide per dose, with topical imiquimod. Astrocytomas that were new, WHO grade 3 or 4, IDH1-mutant and ATRX-lost were present in the donors. The chain joins TRBV5-1 to TRBJ1-1, with D possibly TRBD1 on 6 matching bases. This sequence was found in a man aged 30 to 39 with glioma. This specimen consisted of PBMCs, obtained from a glioma patient whose treatment included an IDH1 peptide vaccine. The CDR3 coding sequence is TGCGCCAGCAGCCCTACAGGGACCCTTTCAATGAACACTGAAGCTTTCTTT. It encodes CASSPTGTLSMNTEAFF. The whole variable domain, filled in from reference TRBV5-1 and TRBJ1-1, reads KAGVTQTPRYLIKTRGQQVTLSCSPISGHRSVSWYQQTPGQGLQFLFEYFSETQRNKGNFPGRFSGRQFSNSRSEMNVSTLELGDSALYLCASSPTGTLSMNTEAFFGQGTRLTVV.